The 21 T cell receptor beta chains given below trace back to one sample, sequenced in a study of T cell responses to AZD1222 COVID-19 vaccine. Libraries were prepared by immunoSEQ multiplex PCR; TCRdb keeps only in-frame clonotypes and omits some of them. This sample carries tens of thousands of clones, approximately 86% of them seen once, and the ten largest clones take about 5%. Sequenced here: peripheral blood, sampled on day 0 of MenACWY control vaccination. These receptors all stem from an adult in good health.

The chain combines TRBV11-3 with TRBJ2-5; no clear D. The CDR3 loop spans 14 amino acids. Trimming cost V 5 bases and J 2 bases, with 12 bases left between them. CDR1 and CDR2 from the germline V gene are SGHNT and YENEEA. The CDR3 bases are TGTGCCAGCAGCCCGGCTGCTAGTCAAGAGACCCAGTACTTC. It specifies CASSPAASQETQYF.

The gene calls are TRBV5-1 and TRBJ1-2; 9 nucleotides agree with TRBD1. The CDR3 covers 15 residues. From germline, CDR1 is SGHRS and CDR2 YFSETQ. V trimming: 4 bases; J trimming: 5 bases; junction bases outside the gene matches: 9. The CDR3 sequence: CASSPSGTGSYGYTF. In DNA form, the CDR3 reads TGCGCCAGCAGCCCCTCCGGGACAGGGTCATATGGCTACACCTTC.

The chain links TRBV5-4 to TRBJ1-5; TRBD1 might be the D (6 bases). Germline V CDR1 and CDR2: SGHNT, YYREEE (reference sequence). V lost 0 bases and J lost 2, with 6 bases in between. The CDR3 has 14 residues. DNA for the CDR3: TGTGCCAGCAGCTTGGCAGGGGGCAATCAGCCCCAGCATTTT. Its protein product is CASSLAGGNQPQHF.

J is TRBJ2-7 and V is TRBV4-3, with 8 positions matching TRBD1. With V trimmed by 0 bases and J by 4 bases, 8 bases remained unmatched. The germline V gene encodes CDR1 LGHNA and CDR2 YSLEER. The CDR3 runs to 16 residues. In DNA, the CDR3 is TGCGCCAGCAGCCAAGAGCAGGGCAGGGGGCTGTACGAGCAGTACTTC. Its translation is CASSQEQGRGLYEQYF.

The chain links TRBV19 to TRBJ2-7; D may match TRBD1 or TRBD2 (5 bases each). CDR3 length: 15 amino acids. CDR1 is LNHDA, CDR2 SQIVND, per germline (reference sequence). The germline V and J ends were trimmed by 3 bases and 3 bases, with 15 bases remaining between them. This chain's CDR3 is CASSIRGEQDYEQYF. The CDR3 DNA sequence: TGTGCCAGTAGTATCCGAGGGGAGCAAGACTACGAGCAGTACTTC.

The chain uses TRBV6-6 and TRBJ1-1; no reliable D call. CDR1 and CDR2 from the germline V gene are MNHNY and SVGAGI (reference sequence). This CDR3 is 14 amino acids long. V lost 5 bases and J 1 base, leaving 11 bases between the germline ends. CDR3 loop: CASSTGVKNTEAFF. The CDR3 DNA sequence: TGTGCCAGCAGTACCGGGGTCAAGAACACTGAAGCTTTCTTT.

CDR3 sequence (DNA): TGTGCCAGCAGTTTATTCGGCGGGGACTCCTACAATGAGCAGTTCTTC. This encodes CASSLFGGDSYNEQFF. The chain has TRBV27 and TRBJ2-1; D perhaps matches TRBD2 (6 bases). Germline CDR1 and CDR2: MNHEY and SMNVEV (reference sequence). V lost 1 base, J lost 0 bases, and 10 bases lay in between. This CDR3 comprises 16 residues.

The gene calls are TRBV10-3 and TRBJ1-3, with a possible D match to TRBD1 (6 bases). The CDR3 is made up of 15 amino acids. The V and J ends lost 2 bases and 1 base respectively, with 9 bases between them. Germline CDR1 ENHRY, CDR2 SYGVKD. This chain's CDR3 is CAISETGSSGNTIYF. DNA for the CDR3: TGTGCCATCAGTGAGACAGGGTCGTCTGGAAACACCATATATTTT.

CDR3 amino acids: CASSPEGYNSPLHF. CDR3 nucleotides: TGTGCCAGCAGCCCGGAAGGATATAATTCACCCCTCCACTTT. The chain carries TRBV11-1 and TRBJ1-6; the D is unclear. Trimming shortened V by 5 bases and J by 4 bases, and 9 bases separated the two germline ends. The V gene's germline CDR1 is SGHAT and CDR2 FQDESV (reference sequence). This CDR3 spans 14 amino acids.

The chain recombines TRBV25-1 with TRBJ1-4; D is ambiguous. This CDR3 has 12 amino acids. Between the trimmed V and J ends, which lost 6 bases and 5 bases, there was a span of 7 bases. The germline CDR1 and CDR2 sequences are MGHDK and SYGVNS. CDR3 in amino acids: CASRQSNEKLFF. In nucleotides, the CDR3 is TGTGCCAGCAGGCAATCCAATGAAAAACTGTTTTTT.

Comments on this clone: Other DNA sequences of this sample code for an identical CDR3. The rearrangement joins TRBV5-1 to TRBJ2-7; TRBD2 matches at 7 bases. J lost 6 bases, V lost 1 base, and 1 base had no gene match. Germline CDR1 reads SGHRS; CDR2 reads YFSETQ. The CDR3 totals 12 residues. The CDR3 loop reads CASSLPGGEQYF. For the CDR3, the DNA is TGCGCCAGCAGCTTGCCGGGGGGCGAGCAGTACTTC. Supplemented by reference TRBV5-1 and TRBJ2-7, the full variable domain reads KAGVTQTPRYLIKTRGQQVTLSCSPISGHRSVSWYQQTPGQGLQFLFEYFSETQRNKGNFPGRFSGRQFSNSRSEMNVSTLELGDSALYLCASSLPGGEQYFGPGTRLTVT.

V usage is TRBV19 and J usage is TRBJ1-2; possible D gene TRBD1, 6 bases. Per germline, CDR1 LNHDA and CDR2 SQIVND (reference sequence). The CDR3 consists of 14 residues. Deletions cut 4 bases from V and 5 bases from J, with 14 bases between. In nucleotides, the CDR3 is TGTGCCAGTAGTACCTCAGGGGCGCCTTATGGCTACACCTTC. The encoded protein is CASSTSGAPYGYTF.

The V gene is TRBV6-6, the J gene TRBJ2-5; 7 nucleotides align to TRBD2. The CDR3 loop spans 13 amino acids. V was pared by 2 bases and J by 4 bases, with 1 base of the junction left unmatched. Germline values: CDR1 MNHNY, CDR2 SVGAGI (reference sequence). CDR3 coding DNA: TGTGCCAGCAGTTACGGCGGGGGAGAGACCCAGTACTTC. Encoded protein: CASSYGGGETQYF.

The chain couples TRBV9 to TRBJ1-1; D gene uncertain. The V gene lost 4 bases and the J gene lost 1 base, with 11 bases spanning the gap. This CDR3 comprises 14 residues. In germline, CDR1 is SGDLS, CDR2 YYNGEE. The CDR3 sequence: CASSPHAGNTEAFF. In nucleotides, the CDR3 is TGTGCCAGCAGCCCACACGCAGGGAACACTGAAGCTTTCTTT.

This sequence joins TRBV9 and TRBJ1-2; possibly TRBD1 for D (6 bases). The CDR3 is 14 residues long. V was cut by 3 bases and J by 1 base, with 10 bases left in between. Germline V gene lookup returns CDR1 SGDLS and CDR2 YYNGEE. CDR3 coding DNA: TGTGCCAGCAGCGAGGGACATTTTAACTATGGCTACACCTTC. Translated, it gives CASSEGHFNYGYTF.

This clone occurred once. For the CDR3, the DNA is TGCAGCGTTTCCCGGGGAGGCACTGAAGCTTTCTTT. Translated: CSVSRGGTEAFF. J is TRBJ1-1 and V is TRBV29-1; D not resolved. CDR3 length equals 12 residues. The germline V gene encodes CDR1 SQVTM and CDR2 ANQGSEA. V dropped 5 bases and J dropped 4 bases, with 11 bases sitting between them.

The CDR3: CASSQDWVAGGGTQYF. The CDR3 bases are TGCGCCAGCAGCCAAGATTGGGTAGCGGGGGGCGGAACCCAGTACTTC. This rearrangement joins TRBV4-3 to TRBJ2-5, with TRBD2 matching 10 bases. The CDR3 has 16 amino acids. CDR1 and CDR2 from the germline V gene are LGHNA and YSLEER. Trimming cost V 0 bases and J 8 bases; bases outside gene matches: 9.

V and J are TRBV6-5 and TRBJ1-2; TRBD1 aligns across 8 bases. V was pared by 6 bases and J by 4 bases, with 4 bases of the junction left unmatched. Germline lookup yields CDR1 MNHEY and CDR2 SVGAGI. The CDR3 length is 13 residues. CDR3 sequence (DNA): TGTGCCAGCAGCCTGGGACAGGCCTATGGCTACACCTTC. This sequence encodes CASSLGQAYGYTF.

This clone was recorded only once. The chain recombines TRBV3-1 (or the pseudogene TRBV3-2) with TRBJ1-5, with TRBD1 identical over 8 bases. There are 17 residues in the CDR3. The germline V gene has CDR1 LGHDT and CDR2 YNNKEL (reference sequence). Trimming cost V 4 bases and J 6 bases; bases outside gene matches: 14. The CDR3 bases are TGTGCCAGCAGCCGGACAGGGTATAGTGGTAAGGGTCAGCCCCAGCATTTT. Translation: CASSRTGYSGKGQPQHF.

CDR3 loop: CASRTDRNTGELFF. The CDR3 bases are TGTGCCAGCAGGACAGACAGGAACACCGGGGAGCTGTTTTTT. This sequence joins TRBV7-9 and TRBJ2-2; possible D gene TRBD1, 5 bases. V lost 6 bases and J 1 base, leaving 9 bases between the germline ends. The CDR3 is made up of 14 amino acids. Germline V CDR1 and CDR2: SEHNR, FQNEAQ (reference sequence).

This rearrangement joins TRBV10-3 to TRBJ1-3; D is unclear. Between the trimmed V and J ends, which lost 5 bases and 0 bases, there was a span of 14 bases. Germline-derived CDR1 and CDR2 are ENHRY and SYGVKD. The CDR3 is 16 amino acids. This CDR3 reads CAISHSITSSGNTIYF. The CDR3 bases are TGTGCCATCAGTCACAGCATCACAAGCTCTGGAAACACCATATATTTT.